This T cell receptor (beta chain) is from a study of OX40 agonist ivuxolimab in advanced cancers. Study in general: People in dose escalation had one of these cancers: hepatocellular carcinoma, melanoma, renal cell or head and neck cancer. Cohort: around 79% men, mean age around 60, aged about 20 to 90. Overall study results and limits: The specificity for antigen of the expanded peripheral T cells was not determined. At 0.1 to 3.0 mg/kg, clonal expansion of CD4+ and CD8+ blood T cells had occurred by week 6.

Profiling relied on immunoSEQ multiplex PCR, and the TCRdb table lists in-frame clones only, not all of them. The top ten hold 2.6% of the sample, which has about 93,000 clones, 91% seen once. About this clone itself: Its matching antigen is unknown.

Germline V CDR1 and CDR2: SNHLY, FYNNEI. The V and J ends lost 1 base and 6 bases respectively, with 13 bases between them. The CDR3 consists of 15 residues. The clonotype originates from an adult with an advanced solid tumor such as melanoma, head and neck, liver or kidney cancer. The chain links TRBV2 to TRBJ2-1; D is uncertain. Source: CD4+ or CD8+ T cells sorted from blood, taken in a trial of the OX40 agonist ivuxolimab. The CDR3 DNA is TGTGCCAGCAGTGAAGGGGTAGTTTCTGGCAATGAGCAGTTCTTC. It yields the protein CASSEGVVSGNEQFF.